The clone carrying this TCR beta chain showed up many times. TCRdb analysed the RT-PCR reads with MiXCR anew, one entry per CDR3 protein. The sample shows 900,000 to 1,000,000 distinct CDR3 sequences, about a sixth of them seen only once. The CDR3 has 14 amino acids. In germline, CDR1 is SGHRS, CDR2 YFSETQ. The ends were cut back, 1 base at V and 6 bases at J, with 14 bases in the middle. The sample originates from a study of patients and donors after allogeneic stem cell transplantation. The receptor's source is a human donor who was either an allogeneic HSCT recipient or a stem cell or donor lymphocyte infusion donor (not recorded which). It is not recorded whose cells these are; they may come from a transplant donor. The V call is TRBV5-1, the J call TRBJ2-7; TRBD2 might be the D (5 bases). The sample comprised blood, either unsorted or a sorted T cell fraction (not recorded which). CDR3 DNA: TGCGCCAGCAGCTTGCAACTAGTTTCGGGCGAGCAGTACTTC. This gives the protein CASSLQLVSGEQYF.